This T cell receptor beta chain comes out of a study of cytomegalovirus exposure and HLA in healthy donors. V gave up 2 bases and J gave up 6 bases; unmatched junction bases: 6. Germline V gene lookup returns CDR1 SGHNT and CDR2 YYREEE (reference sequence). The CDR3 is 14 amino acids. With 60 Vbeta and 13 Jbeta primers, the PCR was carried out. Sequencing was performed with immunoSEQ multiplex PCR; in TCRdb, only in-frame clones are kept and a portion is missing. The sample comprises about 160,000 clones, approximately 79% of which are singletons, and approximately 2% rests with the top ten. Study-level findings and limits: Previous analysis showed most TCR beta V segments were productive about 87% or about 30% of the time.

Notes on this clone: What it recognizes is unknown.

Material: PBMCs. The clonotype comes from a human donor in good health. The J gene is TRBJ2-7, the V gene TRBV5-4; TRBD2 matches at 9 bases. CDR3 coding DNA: TGTGCCAGCAGCTTAAGAATAGCGGGGGTCGAGCAGTACTTC. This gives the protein CASSLRIAGVEQYF.